This TCR beta chain stems from a study of control samples from healthy donors and cancer patients. Clones were read by immunoSEQ multiplex PCR, and TCRdb kept only the in-frame ones, dropping some. Among more than 70,000 clones, 90% to 95% were seen once, and the ten largest hold around 0.95%. The CDR3 has 19 residues. Trimming removed 2 bases from V and 4 bases from J; junction bases left unmatched: 16. Germline V gene lookup returns CDR1 LNHDA and CDR2 SQIVND (reference sequence). The sequence came from a woman aged 25 to 39 in good health. The chain carries TRBV19 and TRBJ2-1; 8 nucleotides align to TRBD2. Sequencing was performed on blood. CDR3 amino acids: CASSISPLALTSVYNEQFF. The CDR3 DNA reads as TGTGCCAGTAGTATATCCCCACTCGCCTTGACTAGCGTTTACAATGAGCAGTTCTTC.